The present entry profiles one T cell receptor (beta chain) with its context. Its antigen remains unidentified. Caucasian individuals from Russia who were healthy and aged 6 to 90 acted as donors. Extraction of total RNA produced a minimum of 6 micrograms from each sample. The data were obtained in a study of blood T cells in healthy people across ages. General study findings and limits: CMV status of donors was unknown, possibly confounding expanded clonotype changes.

It was with a sample-barcoded 5' primer and a J-beta primer mix that a second PCR of about 6 to 11 cycles was run. In TCRdb, the 5' RACE reads were re-called with MiXCR into one record per CDR3 protein. The sample contains some 700,000 distinct CDR3 sequences, roughly 41% of which appear only once. What was sequenced was blood. The source of this sequence is a woman aged 60-70 years in good health.

The DNA for the CDR3 is TGTGCCAGCAGTTTAGGACTAGCGAGCTCCTACAATGAGCAGTTCTTC. Residues: CASSLGLASSYNEQFF. The chain carries TRBV12-3 or TRBV12-4 and TRBJ2-1, with 8 bases lining up with TRBD2. After removal of 1 base from V and 0 bases from J, the junction contained 2 bases not matched to a gene. This CDR3 is 16 amino acids long.